This T cell receptor beta chain was obtained from a study of T cells expressing NK-cell markers. Study results and limitations: Dominant NKG2C+ clonotype frequencies of roughly 1.0-7.0% of CD8+ T cells were measured in five or six donors. Researchers report these clonotypes also headed the CD3+CD56-NKG2C+ fraction in several donors.

CDR1 and CDR2 from the germline V gene are LGHDT and YNNKEL (reference sequence). The CDR3 is 15 residues long. On this clonotype: Its antigen is unidentified.

What made the TCR beta cDNA was 5'RACE template switching with UMIs. Reanalyzing the 5' RACE reads, TCRdb keeps one entry per CDR3 protein, without DNA. The ten top clones account for 7.3%, within a sample of some 410,000 distinct CDR3 sequences. What was sequenced was blood T cells: a sorted CD56 or NKG2C T cell subset, CD4+ or CD8+ T cells, or bulk PBMC T cells (not recorded which). The TCR was taken from a woman between 18 and 70 years old in good health. The V call is TRBV3-1, the J call TRBJ2-7; absent DNA, TCRdb's TRBD2 call cannot be checked. CDR3 protein: CASSQPTSGSYEQYF.